This TCR beta chain was identified during a study of early stage breast cancer tumors (dated by TCRdb to between 2016 and 2019). Background for the entire study: Of the roughly 15 invasive breast tumors, more than 9 were found to be estrogen receptor-positive, progesterone receptor-positive and HER2-negative. Of the approximately twelve ER+/PR+/HER2- tumors, eight were classified as invasive ductal carcinomas and four as invasive lobular carcinomas. On average, each sample got around 10-fold read coverage. Across all samples, approximately 2,500,000 templates representing 1,097,674 unique clonotypes were detected.

Two independent genomic DNA replicates were amplified for each sample, with roughly 0.5 ug used for blood and approximately 1.5 ug for tumor or normal breast. Following the manufacturer's instructions, the ImmunoSeq Intro kit was used to carry out TCRB sequencing on genomic DNA. Multiplex PCR ran around 30 cycles with proprietary primers and spike-in control sequences for absolute quantification. Single-end 150-bp reads were used to sequence an 87-bp fragment spanning the CDR3 plus the flanking V and J genes. Each lane of an Illumina MiSeq running version 3.0 chemistry carried seven multiplexed samples, with two replicates apiece. Turning to the authors' computational methods: Raw data were processed with the vendor's proprietary pipeline, and both replicates were merged into a single result per sample. A clonotype was defined as productive rearrangements that share the same V-gene family, CDR3 amino acid sequence and J-gene segment. To compute clonality, the normalized Shannon entropy (Pielou evenness) of TCRB abundances was subtracted from 1. T cell density was estimated by dividing total templates by the number of input cells inferred from the DNA input amount. Recon was used with default parameters to estimate total repertoire diversity and clonality. Tumor-enriched clonotypes were defined as having over 0.1% abundance in tumor and at least 32-fold higher abundance than in normal breast. The table comes from immuneACCESS by way of TCRdb, which keeps in-frame sequences with V and J called. Part of the clones is missing from these tables; in studies checked, under half for an unresolved V gene and the rest for unknown reasons. D and trimming were read from the DNA, whereas the V and J calls and clone size are those reported in that table. The sample records 8,500 to 10,000 clones, about 79% of which are singletons. 8.8% of the sample lies in the top ten.

Comments on this clone: The antigen this receptor binds is unknown. It has no much larger one-base neighbor in the sample; base qualities were not kept.

Broader findings and caveats from the paper: Sequencing bulk genomic DNA from unsorted cells could not capture chain pairing or functional markers like CD4, CD8 and FOXP3. Repertoires from blood and normal breast were more alike than repertoires from blood and tumor, and in about 90% of the 16 patients, comparing each tissue with blood separated tumor from normal. Because the cohort was small, a breakdown by tumor subtype could not be done. Enriched TCRB sequences shared across patients were mostly commonly generated sequences, unlikely to play an important role in the tumor microenvironment. Tumors showed about 2.4-fold higher T cell density and higher clonality than adjacent normal breast tissue.

The junction carries 10 bases between V and J, which are trimmed by 2 bases and 4 bases respectively. From a lookup of the germline V gene (reference sequence), CDR1 and CDR2 are MNHNY and SVGAGI. From its cysteine to its phenylalanine, the CDR3 spans 14 amino acids. Only the CDR3 part of the read is kept: 42 bases, read in frame from the first base. Taken from around 2-4 cm away from the tumor, the adjacent normal breast tissue was rinsed with PBS and kept in prechilled RNAlater. Because of high lipid content and low cell density, about 90-300 mg of normal breast tissue was often needed to obtain sufficient DNA. The study profiled bulk TCR beta-chain repertoires in matched peripheral blood, tumor and adjacent normal breast tissue taken from approximately 15 patients with early-stage breast cancer. The Qiagen AllPrep DNA/RNA Mini kit was used to extract genomic DNA.

The sequenced sample consisted of normal breast tissue next to the tumor. This receptor chain uses TRBV6-6 and TRBJ2-3, with the D gene too uncertain to name. This TCR was sampled from a person in their 40s with breast cancer. The DNA is as follows: TGTGCCAGCAGTTACGGCGAGAGTTCAGATACGCAGTATTTT. The encoded protein is CASSYGESSDTQYF.